The T cell receptor (beta chain) under discussion was sequenced for a study of metastatic and nonmetastatic thyroid tumors. At the level of the study: Across blood and tumor or nodule tissue, repertoires from malignant and benign thyroid patients were compared with one another.

No patient received treatment before thyroid surgery. Germline V gene lookup returns CDR1 WNHNN and CDR2 SYGVQD (reference sequence). The CDR3 extends over 12 amino acids. The ends were cut back, 5 bases at V and 9 bases at J, with 11 bases in the middle. General study points: Relative to benign nodules, malignant thyroid tumors were reportedly characterized by significantly elevated TCR beta diversity in blood and tumor.

TCRdb recomputed clones from the PCR reads via MiXCR. The table records approximately 69,000 clones, approximately 15% of them present only once. This clone was detected ten times or more. Its antigen remains unknown. This chain uses TRBV10-1 with TRBJ2-1, with no clear D. This TCR derives from a male donor with papillary thyroid cancer or a benign thyroid nodule (not recorded which). Some clones in this sample may be carry-over from other donors' samples. Sequencing was done on a sample of blood. The CDR3 reads CASSPSSFEQFF. Here the CDR3 DNA reads TGCGCCAGCAGTCCTAGTAGTTTTGAGCAGTTCTTC.